The subject of this entry is one T cell receptor beta chain. The source of the sample is a study of blood T cell repertoires in COVID-19. On the study more broadly: Some COVID-19 samples were acute and others convalescent; all came from the United States, Italy and Spain. T cells, B-cell-depleted T cells, or PBMCs provided the cDNA or gDNA that served as material.

Per the original methods: For nucleated cells, counts were estimated from reference gene primer amplification. Assay used: immunoSEQ multiplex PCR; TCRdb lists only in-frame clones, some missing. The D gene and trimming were derived from the DNA, and the V and J assignments and clone size from that table. The data hold about 150,000 clones, with roughly 90% observed a single time. Germline V gene data show CDR1 as SGDLS and CDR2 as YYNGEE. V lost 2 bases, J lost 5 bases, and 10 bases stayed unmatched. The CDR3 spans 16 residues. The source material was peripheral blood. The chain uses TRBV9 and TRBJ1-1; 9 bases are a match to TRBD1. This receptor was taken from a woman between 45 and 60 years old with acute or convalescent COVID-19. This CDR3 reads CASSVPGTGMRTEAFF. The CDR3 bases are TGTGCCAGCAGCGTTCCCGGGACAGGGATGAGGACTGAAGCTTTCTTT.